This TCR beta chain comes out of a study of technical replicates of blood from four donors. Method: immunoSEQ multiplex PCR; TCRdb's copy keeps in-frame clones and lacks some. The top ten hold about 0.26% of the sample, which has tens of thousands of clones, roughly 94% seen once. Per the germline V gene, CDR1 is SGHTA and CDR2 is FQGNSA. V shed 5 bases and J shed 7 bases, with 7 bases lying between them. This CDR3 is 11 amino acids long. This sequence was found in a human donor in good health. The specimen sequenced was T cells isolated from PBMCs. The chain links TRBV7-2 to TRBJ2-3, with D unresolved. CDR3 DNA: TGTGCCAGCAGCCGAACAAATACGCAGTATTTT. Translating gives CASSRTNTQYF.